The 22 T cell receptor beta chains in this list originate from one sample, sequenced in a study of beta chain features in type 1 diabetes (dated by TCRdb to about 2018). No antigens are known for them. The library was generated by the immunoSEQ multiplex PCR assay. The High Capacity cDNA Reverse Transcription Kit was used to reverse transcribe all of the isolated RNA, meaning that expressed TCRB transcripts were what got sequenced. As stored in TCRdb, this immuneACCESS dataset retains in-frame rearrangements with V and J assigned. A fraction of the clones does not appear; measured against another copy, unresolved V genes explain less than half of the discrepancy, and the remainder lacks a known reason. The sample profile shows about 300,000 clones; approximately 15% of them were found once. The top ten clones comprise roughly 0.015% of the sample. Overall results and qualifications from the work: In all four CD4+ subsets, TCRB CDR3 length was moderately but significantly shorter in type 1 diabetes patients.

Material: naive CD4+ T cells from blood. The cell subset or site label corresponds to: true naive CD4+ T cells. The receptors shown here come from a woman younger than 30 with type 1 diabetes.

The chain employs TRBV7-2 and TRBJ2-5; TRBD2 matches 10 bases. The CDR3 covers 16 residues. Germline CDR1 is SGHTA and CDR2 is FQGNSA. V trimming: 5 bases; J trimming: 5 bases; junction bases outside the gene matches: 11. The CDR3 nucleotides read TGTGCCAGCAGCCAACAGCGGGTGACTAGCGGGGAGACCCAGTACTTC. It translates to CASSQQRVTSGETQYF.

About this clone itself: In the same sample, other DNA sequences code for this CDR3. The gene calls are TRBV28 and TRBJ2-7; TRBD1 is a possible D gene (6 bases). The V gene lost 6 bases and the J gene lost 2 bases, with 14 bases spanning the gap. CDR3 length: 14 amino acids. Germline V gene sequence: CDR1 MDHEN, CDR2 SYDVKM. CDR3 DNA: TGTGCCAGCAGCACAGGGCAGGGCACCTACGAGCAGTACTTC. Translated, it gives CASSTGQGTYEQYF.

The chain recombines TRBV30 with TRBJ1-2; D is undetermined. CDR3 length equals 13 residues. Trimming removed 8 bases from V and 4 bases from J, with 17 bases in between. In germline, CDR1 is GTSNPN, CDR2 SVGIG (reference sequence). The CDR3, as DNA: TGTGCCCGGCCAGCGGCGGGAACCTATGGCTACACCTTC. Its protein is CARPAAGTYGYTF.

This chain links TRBV5-4 with TRBJ1-1; 7 bases fit TRBD1. V lost 4 bases, J lost 3 bases, and 6 bases stayed unmatched. Germline CDR1 and CDR2: SGHNT and YYREEE (reference sequence). There are 14 residues in the CDR3. The DNA for the CDR3 is TGTGCCAGCAGCACGGGACAGATAGACACTGAAGCTTTCTTT. Translating gives CASSTGQIDTEAFF. Full variable domain (rest looked up from reference TRBV5-4 and TRBJ1-1): ETGVTQSPTHLIKTRGQQVTLRCSSQSGHNTVSWYQQALGQGPQFIFQYYREEENGRGNFPPRFSGLQFPNYSSELNVNALELDDSALYLCASSTGQIDTEAFFGQGTRLTVV.

This clone turned up a few times. The J gene is TRBJ2-1, the V gene TRBV2, with 8 bases lining up with TRBD2. The V gene's germline CDR1 is SNHLY and CDR2 FYNNEI. V lost 6 bases, J lost 1 base, and 8 bases stayed unmatched. This CDR3 comprises 16 residues. Here the CDR3 reads CASSVGTRTSYNEQFF. The DNA for the CDR3 is TGTGCCAGCAGCGTGGGGACTAGAACTTCCTACAATGAGCAGTTCTTC.

Concerning this clone: One junction end does not reproduce the germline sequence, and a read error may be involved. This chain uses TRBV18 with TRBJ2-3; 12 nucleotides align to TRBD2. Germline V gene lookup returns CDR1 KGHSH and CDR2 LQKENI. There are 15 residues in the CDR3. The CDR3 region is CASSPLAGGTDTQYF. The CDR3 DNA sequence: TGTGCCAGCTCCCCACTAGCGGGAGGTACAGATACGCAGTATTTT.

This clone was recorded a few times. This chain uses TRBV30 with TRBJ1-4; 11 bases match TRBD1. The CDR3 consists of 16 residues. J gave up 2 bases and V 1 base, and 3 bases lay outside the gene matches. Germline CDR1 GTSNPN, CDR2 SVGIG (reference sequence). CDR3: CAWSAGQGATNEKLFF. DNA for the CDR3: TGTGCCTGGAGTGCAGGACAGGGGGCGACTAATGAAAAACTGTTTTTT.

In its sample, this clone was seen a few times. V usage is TRBV19 and J usage is TRBJ1-5, with no clear D. Germline lookup yields CDR1 LNHDA and CDR2 SQIVND (reference sequence). With 7 bases removed from V and 4 bases from J, the gap between germline ends came to 20 bases. This CDR3 is built from 16 residues. CDR3 DNA: TGTGCCAGTATAGAAAGAGGTCGGGTTGGAAATCAGCCCCAGCATTTT. Translating gives CASIERGRVGNQPQHF.

The chain carries TRBV9 and TRBJ2-5, with TRBD2 matching over 12 bases. Germline V gene sequence: CDR1 SGDLS, CDR2 YYNGEE. The junction had 4 bases not matched to a gene; V was cut back by 0 bases and J by 4 bases. The CDR3 is made up of 16 amino acids. The CDR3 DNA sequence: TGTGCCAGCAGCGTAGGGACTAGCGGGGCTCGAGAGACCCAGTACTTC. Translating it yields CASSVGTSGARETQYF.

There are a few counts of this clone. The rearrangement uses TRBV4-3 and TRBJ1-1; D not certain. Between the trimmed V and J ends, which lost 4 bases and 8 bases, there was a span of 11 bases. The CDR3 covers 12 residues. Germline-derived CDR1 and CDR2 are LGHNA and YSLEER. The DNA of the CDR3 is TGCGCCAGCAGCCCAGCGGGCAGGGAAGCTTTCTTT. Amino acid sequence: CASSPAGREAFF.

The V and J genes are TRBV5-1 and TRBJ2-1, with a weak D call TRBD2 (6 bases). Germline V gene sequence: CDR1 SGHRS, CDR2 YFSETQ. The CDR3 covers 13 residues. V lost 6 bases to trimming and J lost 7 bases, with 14 bases between them. CDR3 DNA: TGCGCCAGCATGTTGGGCGGGAAAAATGAGCAGTTCTTC. Its protein is CASMLGGKNEQFF.

The V and J genes are TRBV11-3 and TRBJ2-1, with 9 bases that match TRBD2. Germline values: CDR1 SGHNT, CDR2 YENEEA. The ends lost 1 base at V and 4 bases at J; junction bases unmatched: 2. The length of the CDR3 is 15 residues. The DNA of the CDR3 is TGTGCCAGCAGCTTAGTTCTAGCGGGATACAATGAGCAGTTCTTC. Protein: CASSLVLAGYNEQFF.

The rearrangement joins TRBV5-1 to TRBJ2-3; D is possibly TRBD1 (6 bases). The germline V and J ends were trimmed by 2 bases and 5 bases, with 9 bases remaining between them. The CDR3 sequence is 13 residues long. The germline V gene has CDR1 SGHRS and CDR2 YFSETQ. In DNA, the CDR3 is TGCGCCAGCAGCTTAGGGGGAGTAGATACGCAGTATTTT. Translated: CASSLGGVDTQYF.

This clone occurred a few times. The chain is built from TRBV7-9 and TRBJ2-3; TRBD1 aligns across 7 bases. The CDR3 length is 13 residues. The junction had 6 bases not matched to a gene; V was cut back by 8 bases and J by 4 bases. The germline V gene has CDR1 SEHNR and CDR2 FQNEAQ (reference sequence). The CDR3 region is CASGNRGADTQYF. CDR3 DNA sequence: TGTGCCAGCGGCAACAGGGGCGCAGATACGCAGTATTTT. Looking up the rest from reference TRBV7-9 and TRBJ2-3 gives the full variable domain: DTGVSQNPRHKITKRGQNVTFRCDPISEHNRLYWYRQTLGQGPEFLTYFQNEAQLEKSRLLSDRFSAERPKGSFSTLEIQRTEQGDSAMYLCASGNRGADTQYFGPGTRLTVL.

The chain joins TRBV30 to TRBJ1-1; a weak D match, TRBD1 (6 bases). Trimming took off 4 bases at V and 11 bases at J, with 20 bases between the two ends. Germline CDR1 GTSNPN, CDR2 SVGIG (reference sequence). This CDR3 spans 13 amino acids. The chain's CDR3 is CAWTLGAVSDAFF. The CDR3 DNA is TGTGCCTGGACGCTGGGGGCTGTGAGCGACGCTTTCTTT.

The chain is built from TRBV30 and TRBJ2-3, with TRBD1 identical over 8 bases. The junction had 1 base not matched to a gene; V was cut back by 1 base and J by 1 base. Looked up from germline, CDR1 is GTSNPN and CDR2 is SVGIG (reference sequence). The CDR3 covers 14 residues. CDR3 region: CAWSADRGTDTQYF. CDR3 DNA sequence: TGTGCCTGGAGTGCGGACAGGGGCACAGATACGCAGTATTTT.

V is TRBV7-3 and J is TRBJ2-3; 7 nucleotides match TRBD2. The CDR3 totals 12 residues. The ends lost 5 bases at V and 10 bases at J; junction bases unmatched: 6. Germline V gene sequence: CDR1 SGHTA, CDR2 FQGTGA. CDR3 nucleotides: TGTGCCAGCAGCCTCGGACTAGGCCCGCAGTATTTT. This gives the protein CASSLGLGPQYF. Supplemented by reference TRBV7-3 and TRBJ2-3, the full variable domain reads GAGVSQTPSNKVTEKGKYVELRCDPISGHTALYWYRQSLGQGPEFLIYFQGTGAADDSGLPNDRFFAVRPEGSVSTLKIQRTERGDSAVYLCASSLGLGPQYFGPGTRLTVL.

This clone was seen a few times. Within the sample, other DNA sequences also encode this same CDR3. The V gene is TRBV7-2, the J gene TRBJ2-1; D uncertain. V lost 4 bases to trimming and J lost 7 bases, with 5 bases between them. This CDR3 comprises 11 residues. Germline CDR1 is SGHTA and CDR2 is FQGNSA. Here the CDR3 reads CASSSLNEQFF. The CDR3 nucleotides read TGTGCCAGCAGCTCCCTTAATGAGCAGTTCTTC.

This clone was seen a few times. The rearrangement uses TRBV28 and TRBJ2-5; 10 bases map to TRBD2. The CDR3 runs to 15 residues. V trimming: 6 bases; J trimming: 3 bases; junction bases outside the gene matches: 7. Germline CDR1 MDHEN, CDR2 SYDVKM. The CDR3: CASSHVAGGEETQYF. CDR3 in DNA: TGTGCCAGCAGCCATGTAGCGGGAGGAGAAGAGACCCAGTACTTC.

The rearrangement links TRBV7-6 to TRBJ2-7, with a weak D call TRBD1 (6 bases). Per germline, CDR1 SGHVS and CDR2 FNYEAQ. The CDR3 is 14 amino acids. The V end was cut by 5 bases, the J end by 0 bases, with 11 bases between. The CDR3 sequence is CASSLRDNSYEQYF. DNA for the CDR3: TGTGCCAGCAGCCTCCGGGACAACTCCTACGAGCAGTACTTC.

The gene calls are TRBV11-2 and TRBJ2-1, with TRBD2 matching 11 bases. The CDR3 length is 17 residues. Germline trimming cut 4 bases from V and 0 bases from J; bases unmatched to any gene: 5. The germline CDR1 and CDR2 sequences are SGHAT and FQNNGV. The CDR3 loop reads CASSSLAGGSSYNEQFF. The CDR3 DNA reads TGTGCCAGCAGCTCATTAGCGGGAGGGAGCTCCTACAATGAGCAGTTCTTC.

The CDR3 sequence is CASSTNLAGTSGRKNNEQFF. The DNA for the CDR3 is TGTGCCAGCAGCACTAACCTGGCTGGGACTAGCGGACGCAAAAACAATGAGCAGTTCTTC. The chain couples TRBV9 to TRBJ2-1; 11 positions agree with TRBD2. CDR1 SGDLS and CDR2 YYNGEE come from the germline V gene. Trimming removed 4 bases from V and 5 bases from J; junction bases left unmatched: 20. The CDR3 spans 20 residues.